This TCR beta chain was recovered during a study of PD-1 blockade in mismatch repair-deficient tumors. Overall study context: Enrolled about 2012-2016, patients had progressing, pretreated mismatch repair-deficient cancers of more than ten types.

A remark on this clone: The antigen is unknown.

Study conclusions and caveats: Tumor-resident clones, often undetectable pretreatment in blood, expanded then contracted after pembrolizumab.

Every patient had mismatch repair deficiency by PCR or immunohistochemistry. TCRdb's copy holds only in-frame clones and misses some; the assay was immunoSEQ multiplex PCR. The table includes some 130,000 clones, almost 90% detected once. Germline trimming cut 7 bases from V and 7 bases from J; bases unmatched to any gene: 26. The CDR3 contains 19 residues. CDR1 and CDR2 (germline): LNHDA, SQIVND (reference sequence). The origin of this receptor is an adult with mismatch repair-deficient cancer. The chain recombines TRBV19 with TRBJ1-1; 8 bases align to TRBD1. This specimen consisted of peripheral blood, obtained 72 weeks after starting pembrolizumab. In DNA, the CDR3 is TGTGCCAGTACCACGACCATCCTTCAGGGGGCAGGCAGTAGGCTTGAAGCTTTCTTT. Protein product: CASTTTILQGAGSRLEAFF.